This TCR beta chain was identified during a study of siplizumab effects on memory and regulatory T cells. A word on this clone: Its matching antigen is unknown.

The CDR3 is made up of 15 amino acids. V was cut by 1 base and J by 2 bases, with 8 bases left in between. CDR1 and CDR2 from the germline V gene are LGHNT and FRNRAP. Study-level points and caveats: Whether the proliferating Tregs (from siplizumab cultures) were suppressive was not confirmed. Siplizumab significantly decreased alloreactive sequences from unstimulated CD4+ memory cells. Roughly 80-96% of proliferating clones (CD4+ or CD8+) could not be assigned a naive or memory phenotype.

Each sample yielded about 1.1 x 10^5 assayed TCR templates. Sequencing was performed with immunoSEQ multiplex PCR; in TCRdb, only in-frame clones are kept and a portion is missing. This table holds roughly 80,000 clones, 87% found once. The clonotype was recovered from a human donor in good health. Input material: Tregs sorted from blood. This chain links TRBV12-5 with TRBJ2-2; D gene unclear. The chain's CDR3 is CASGLGSSNTGELFF. Here the CDR3 DNA reads TGTGCTAGTGGTTTGGGCTCCTCCAACACCGGGGAGCTGTTTTTT.